This T cell receptor beta chain was documented in a study of shared clonotypes between healthy human individuals. This table comes from immunoSEQ multiplex PCR, and its TCRdb copy is limited to in-frame clones, with some not included. The sample contains some 2.1 million clones, about 93% of which appear only once. CD45RO-negative cells were positively selected for CCR7, leaving out terminally differentiated effector memory CD45RA+ cells. For this clone: Antigen: not known.

Notes on the study in general: Non-shared clonotypes showed lower generation probabilities than clonotypes common to all four donors.

CDR1 is MNHEY, CDR2 SVGAGI, per germline. CDR3 length equals 14 residues. The V end lost 2 bases, the J end lost 2 bases, and 10 bases lay between the germline ends. The chain uses TRBV6-5 and TRBJ2-7; D call uncertain. The sequencing input was naive CD8+ T cells from PBMCs. This sequence originates from a man between 18 and 29 years old in good health. Some clones in this sample may be carry-over from other donors' samples. The CDR3 sequence is CASSYQTGAYEQYF. CDR3 DNA sequence: TGTGCCAGCAGTTACCAAACTGGAGCCTACGAGCAGTACTTC.